The 17 T cell receptor beta chains reported below all come from one sample, sequenced in a study of cytomegalovirus exposure and HLA in healthy donors. The PCR made use of 60 Vbeta and 13 Jbeta primers. TCRdb keeps only in-frame clones here, not all; method: immunoSEQ multiplex PCR. The sample carries approximately 82,000 clones, around 70% recorded once. Sequencing was performed on PBMCs. These TCRs come from a woman aged 50 to 60 in good health and CMV-seropositive.

CDR3 region: CSVEGTVSNEKLFF. The CDR3 DNA reads as TGCAGCGTTGAAGGGACAGTTTCAAATGAAAAACTGTTTTTT. The chain carries TRBV29-1 and TRBJ1-4; tentative D call: TRBD1 (6 bases). V gave up 1 base and J gave up 5 bases, with 11 bases separating them. This CDR3 comprises 14 residues. CDR1 SQVTM and CDR2 ANQGSEA come from the germline V gene. Based on the CDR3 plus reference TRBV29-1 and TRBJ1-4, the full variable domain is SAVISQKPSRDICQRGTSLTIQCQVDSQVTMMFWYRQQPGQSLTLIATANQGSEATYESGFVIDKFPISRPNLTFSTLTVSNMSPEDSSIYLCSVEGTVSNEKLFFGSGTQLSVL.

This clone was seen just once. For the CDR3, the DNA is TGCAGCGTTCGCGGTCGGGACAGGGGCACAGATACGCAGTATTTT. Translating it yields CSVRGRDRGTDTQYF. The rearrangement links TRBV29-1 to TRBJ2-3; the match to TRBD1 covers 9 bases. The germline V gene encodes CDR1 SQVTM and CDR2 ANQGSEA. The V and J ends lost 5 bases and 1 base, in that order; junction bases with no gene match: 7. The CDR3 sequence is 15 residues long.

The V call is TRBV5-6, the J call TRBJ2-7; D is unclear. This CDR3 comprises 14 residues. The germline gives CDR1 SGHDT, CDR2 YYEEEE. Trimming took off 4 bases at V and 3 bases at J, with 14 bases between the two ends. The CDR3 protein is CASSLGAASYEQYF. The CDR3 nucleotides are TGTGCCAGCAGCCTAGGTGCCGCCAGCTACGAGCAGTACTTC. The whole variable domain, remainder taken from reference TRBV5-6 and TRBJ2-7, is DAGVTQSPTHLIKTRGQQVTLRCSPKSGHDTVSWYQQALGQGPQFIFQYYEEEERQRGNFPDRFSGHQFPNYSSELNVNALLLGDSALYLCASSLGAASYEQYFGPGTRLTVT.

This clone has just one count. The chain carries TRBV28 and TRBJ2-3, with 7 positions matching TRBD2. Per germline, CDR1 MDHEN and CDR2 SYDVKM. CDR3 length: 15 amino acids. V trimming: 8 bases; J trimming: 3 bases; junction bases outside the gene matches: 11. CDR3 in amino acids: CASSPAGVGTDTQYF. The CDR3 DNA follows: TGTGCCAGCTCTCCGGCGGGAGTGGGGACAGATACGCAGTATTTT.

In its sample, this clone was seen a few times. The chain is built from TRBV6-1 and TRBJ2-5; 8 bases fit TRBD2. The CDR3 is made up of 14 amino acids. The trim removed 4 bases at V and 2 bases at J, leaving 3 bases unmatched. Germline V gene sequence: CDR1 MNHNS, CDR2 SASEGT. The CDR3 DNA is TGTGCCAGCAGTGCGGGACTAGATCAAGAGACCCAGTACTTC. Amino acid sequence: CASSAGLDQETQYF.

This chain connects TRBV18 to TRBJ2-5; D remains ambiguous. From germline, CDR1 is KGHSH and CDR2 LQKENI. With 6 bases removed from V and 5 bases from J, the gap between germline ends came to 7 bases. The CDR3 runs 11 residues. CDR3 amino acids: CASSNRETQYF. In nucleotides, the CDR3 is TGTGCCAGCTCGAACCGGGAGACCCAGTACTTC.

J is TRBJ1-1 and V is TRBV30, with D perhaps TRBD1 (6 bases). Germline CDR1 is GTSNPN and CDR2 is SVGIG (reference sequence). The CDR3 extends over 14 amino acids. V was trimmed by 2 bases and J by 0 bases, leaving 10 bases between them. CDR3 region: CAWSSGTLNTEAFF. The CDR3 DNA sequence: TGTGCCTGGAGTTCCGGGACACTGAACACTGAAGCTTTCTTT.

The chain recombines TRBV7-2 with TRBJ2-5; D is unresolved. From germline, CDR1 is SGHTA and CDR2 FQGNSA. V shed 1 base and J shed 1 base, with 7 bases lying between them. There are 14 residues in the CDR3. The CDR3 is CASSLGPLQETQYF. As DNA, the CDR3 is TGTGCCAGCAGCTTAGGGCCCCTCCAAGAGACCCAGTACTTC.

This chain uses TRBV6-1 with TRBJ2-3; no firm D call. Germline V gene data show CDR1 as MNHNS and CDR2 as SASEGT. The CDR3 length is 16 residues. V was trimmed by 2 bases and J by 3 bases, leaving 15 bases between them. CDR3 sequence reads: CASSEKLRLETDTQYF. The CDR3 region has the DNA TGTGCCAGCAGTGAAAAACTCCGGTTAGAGACAGATACGCAGTATTTT.

The chain is built from TRBV19 and TRBJ2-1, with TRBD2 matching over 9 bases. The germline V gene encodes CDR1 LNHDA and CDR2 SQIVND (reference sequence). V gave up 3 bases and J gave up 8 bases; unmatched junction bases: 5. The CDR3 is 14 residues long. The CDR3 reads CASSMAGGPYEQFF. The CDR3 DNA reads TGTGCCAGTAGTATGGCGGGAGGGCCCTATGAGCAGTTCTTC.

This clone was seen a few times. The chain has TRBV6-5 and TRBJ1-2; D unresolved. The CDR3 has 13 residues. The germline V gene encodes CDR1 MNHEY and CDR2 SVGAGI. Trimming pared 6 bases from V and 4 bases from J, leaving 12 bases between. The CDR3 DNA reads TGTGCCAGCAGCGAGACACCGCTCTATGGCTACACCTTC. It specifies CASSETPLYGYTF.

The rearrangement uses TRBV5-1 and TRBJ2-7, with D perhaps matching TRBD1 (6 bases). Trimming cost V 4 bases and J 3 bases, with 23 bases left between them. The CDR3 is 17 residues long. Germline lookup yields CDR1 SGHRS and CDR2 YFSETQ. CDR3 protein: CASSKRQQGPRSYEQYF. In DNA, the CDR3 is TGCGCCAGCAGCAAAAGACAGCAGGGGCCCCGGAGCTACGAGCAGTACTTC.

This clone was found a few times. This sequence joins TRBV6-6 and TRBJ2-6; maybe TRBD1 (5 bases). CDR1 is MNHNY and CDR2 is SVGAGI in the germline V gene (reference sequence). This CDR3 comprises 14 residues. V lost 7 bases and J 3 bases, leaving 10 bases between the germline ends. CDR3 in amino acids: CASTRAGGANVLTF. CDR3 DNA: TGTGCCAGCACCAGGGCTGGTGGGGCCAACGTCCTGACTTTC.

This clone appeared a few times. This chain joins TRBV15 and TRBJ1-2; D not certain. Germline values: CDR1 LNHNV, CDR2 YYDKDF (reference sequence). V gave up 0 bases and J gave up 7 bases, with 6 bases separating them. The CDR3 loop spans 12 amino acids. CDR3 amino acids: CATSREEGGYTF. In DNA form, the CDR3 reads TGTGCCACCAGCAGAGAGGAGGGTGGCTACACCTTC.

The chain carries TRBV9 and TRBJ2-5, with 12 bases aligning to TRBD2. The germline V gene has CDR1 SGDLS and CDR2 YYNGEE. The J segment lost 5 bases and the V segment lost 2 bases, leaving 7 bases of the junction unmatched. The CDR3 has 16 amino acids. In DNA form, the CDR3 reads TGTGCCAGCAGCGTGGGCGGACTAGCGGGGATTGAGACCCAGTACTTC. Amino acids: CASSVGGLAGIETQYF. Using reference TRBV9 and TRBJ2-5 for the parts outside the CDR3, the full variable domain is DSGVTQTPKHLITATGQRVTLRCSPRSGDLSVYWYQQSLDQGLQFLIQYYNGEERAKGNILERFSAQQFPDLHSELNLSSLELGDSALYFCASSVGGLAGIETQYFGPGTRLLVL.

The J gene is TRBJ2-1, the V gene TRBV9; 7 bases are a match to TRBD2. CDR3 length: 16 amino acids. Germline CDR1 SGDLS, CDR2 YYNGEE. The V gene end was trimmed by 0 bases and the J gene end by 2 bases; junction bases not matched to a gene: 5. The CDR3 DNA reads TGTGCCAGCAGCGTAGTGGCTAGCGGTCCCTACAATGAGCAGTTCTTC. The encoded protein is CASSVVASGPYNEQFF. The variable domain in full, with the rest retrieved from reference TRBV9 and TRBJ2-1, is DSGVTQTPKHLITATGQRVTLRCSPRSGDLSVYWYQQSLDQGLQFLIQYYNGEERAKGNILERFSAQQFPDLHSELNLSSLELGDSALYFCASSVVASGPYNEQFFGPGTRLTVL.

This sequence joins TRBV28 and TRBJ2-3, with TRBD1 matching over 7 bases. Germline trimming cut 7 bases from V and 1 base from J; bases unmatched to any gene: 14. This CDR3 contains 17 residues. From germline, CDR1 is MDHEN and CDR2 SYDVKM. DNA for the CDR3: TGTGCCAGCACCGAACTAGACAGGGCCCTTCGCACAGATACGCAGTATTTT. Translating gives CASTELDRALRTDTQYF.